This T cell receptor (beta chain) came from a study of cytomegalovirus exposure and HLA in healthy donors. Overall study context: Earlier, 117 million unique TCR beta sequences were recovered from 170 million or so T cells by an analysis. Study outcomes and limitations: Presence/absence analyses rested on an assumption that sequencing depth was roughly uniform across donors. The study carried out a later analysis of TCR beta sequences. It associated 15,000 to 20,000 of them with specific HLA alleles at a false discovery rate of 0.05. Exclusion applied to some V segments, including TRBV6-2 and TRBV6-3, as they were indistinguishable.

The CDR3 totals 13 residues. In germline, CDR1 is SEHNR, CDR2 FQNEAQ (reference sequence). The table lists this clone with a few counts. Its antigen remains unidentified. A junction boundary mismatches the germline segment, possibly from a read error. 13 Jbeta primers and 60 Vbeta primers were used for the PCR. Here immunoSEQ multiplex PCR was the method, and the copy in TCRdb shows in-frame clones only, minus some. There are about 41,000 clones in the sample; 81% occur only once, and roughly 2.5% lies in the top ten. The TCR comes from a man in his forties or fifties in good health and CMV-seronegative. Sequencing was done on a sample of PBMCs. This rearrangement joins TRBV7-9 to TRBJ1-1; TRBD1 is a possible D gene (5 bases). CDR3 region: CSSSLGTETEAFF. CDR3 nucleotides: TGTTCCAGCAGCTTAGGGACTGAGACTGAAGCTTTCTTT.